The rows below give T cell receptor beta chains drawn from one sample of a study of blood T cell repertoires in COVID-19. Data came from immunoSEQ multiplex PCR; TCRdb stores just in-frame clones and leaves some out. The sample contains 100,000 or so clones, approximately 81% of which appear only once. The specimen sequenced was peripheral blood. The receptors were sampled from a man aged 55 to 70 with acute or convalescent COVID-19. The CDR3 runs from the conserved cysteine through the conserved F or W. The order of the fields is clone size, V gene, D gene, J gene, CDR3 protein, CDR3 DNA. D genes are given only for firm matches. Not every row has a clone size; where given, it reads once, few, many or a size class.

.,TRBV27,TRBD1,TRBJ1-2,CASSRAGQGAAGYTF,TGTGCCAGCAGTAGAGCTGGACAGGGGGCGGCTGGCTACACCTTC
.,TRBV6-5,.,TRBJ1-1,CASRRRENTEAFF,TGTGCCAGCAGACGCCGGGAGAACACTGAAGCTTTCTTT
.,TRBV28,.,TRBJ1-5,CASRVLANQPQHF,TGTGCCAGCCGAGTGTTAGCAAATCAGCCCCAGCATTTT
.,TRBV27,.,TRBJ2-3,CASREGLSMTDTQYF,TGTGCCAGCAGGGAGGGTTTAAGCATGACAGATACGCAGTATTTT
.,TRBV4-3,.,TRBJ1-2,CASSQEMTHLNGYTF,TGCGCCAGCAGCCAAGAGATGACACATCTAAATGGCTACACCTTC
.,TRBV6-5,TRBD1,TRBJ2-1,CASSRGQGNHNEQFF,TGTGCCAGCAGCCGGGGACAGGGGAACCACAATGAGCAGTTCTTC
once,TRBV19,.,TRBJ2-1,CASSPEGAGYNEQFF,TGTGCCAGTAGCCCGGAGGGCGCGGGTTACAATGAGCAGTTCTTC
.,TRBV5-1,.,TRBJ2-7,CASSSQDYEQYF,TGCGCCAGCAGCTCTCAGGACTACGAGCAGTACTTC
.,TRBV6-5,.,TRBJ2-2,CASRETGELFF,TGTGCCAGCAGAGAGACCGGGGAGCTGTTTTTT
.,TRBV29-1,.,TRBJ1-1,CSVLQTLNTEAFF,TGCAGCGTTTTGCAGACTCTGAACACTGAAGCTTTCTTT
.,TRBV30,TRBD1,TRBJ2-2,CAWMTGPNTGELFF,TGTGCCTGGATGACAGGGCCGAACACCGGGGAGCTGTTTTTT
.,TRBV5-4,TRBD2,TRBJ2-1,CASSSAGTSSYNEQFF,TGTGCCAGCAGCTCGGCCGGGACTAGCTCCTACAATGAGCAGTTCTTC
.,TRBV9,.,TRBJ2-7,CASSTSDSSREQYF,TGTGCCAGCAGCACTTCGGACAGCTCTAGGGAGCAGTACTTC
once,TRBV18,TRBD2,TRBJ2-3,CASSPPGLAASTDTQYF,TGTGCCAGCTCACCACCGGGACTAGCGGCTAGCACAGATACGCAGTATTTT
.,TRBV6-5,.,TRBJ1-2,CASTETGIYGYTF,TGTGCCAGCACGGAGACAGGCATCTATGGCTACACCTTC
.,TRBV6-6,.,TRBJ2-1,CASSLLAPSWNEQFF,TGTGCCAGCAGTTTATTAGCCCCCTCTTGGAATGAGCAGTTCTTC
.,TRBV21-1,.,TRBJ2-1,CASSNWRGHRDNEQFF,TGTGCCAGCAGCAATTGGCGGGGGCACCGGGACAATGAGCAGTTCTTC
.,TRBV30,TRBD2,TRBJ2-7,CAWNWAGEYEQYF,TGTGCCTGGAACTGGGCGGGGGAATACGAGCAGTACTTC
.,TRBV11-2,.,TRBJ2-6,CASILRSAALSGANVLTF,TGTGCCAGCATCCTACGCAGCGCTGCCCTCTCTGGGGCCAACGTCCTGACTTTC
.,TRBV24-1,TRBD1,TRBJ1-5,CATSDQTGGNQPQHF,TGTGCCACCAGTGACCAAACAGGGGGCAATCAGCCCCAGCATTTT
once,TRBV24-1,TRBD1,TRBJ1-2,CATRGQDLGYTF,TGTGCCACCAGGGGACAGGATCTGGGCTACACCTTC
.,TRBV6-5,TRBD1,TRBJ2-2,CASSYRDSGSGELFF,TGTGCCAGCAGTTACAGGGACAGTGGGTCCGGGGAGCTGTTTTTT
once,TRBV12-3/TRBV12-4,.,TRBJ1-4,CASSSGSVEKLFF,TGTGCCAGCAGTTCCGGGTCTGTGGAAAAACTGTTTTTT
.,TRBV7-9,.,TRBJ2-7,CASRDVTSSYEQYF,TGTGCCAGCCGAGATGTCACGAGCTCCTACGAGCAGTACTTC
.,TRBV19,.,TRBJ2-2,CATGQRLNTGELFF,TGTGCCACCGGTCAGAGACTTAACACCGGGGAGCTGTTTTTT
.,TRBV25-1,.,TRBJ1-2,CASSETGNYGYTF,TGTGCCAGCAGTGAAACAGGGAACTATGGCTACACCTTC
once,TRBV6-5,.,TRBJ1-1,CASRPTVRGGSFF,TGTGCCAGCAGGCCGACAGTGCGCGGTGGGTCTTTCTTT
.,TRBV2,.,TRBJ2-4,CASTRGSKNIQYF,TGTGCCAGCACGCGCGGCTCCAAAAACATTCAGTACTTC
few,TRBV10-2,TRBD2,TRBJ2-3,CASSEGERGDTDTQYF,TGCGCCAGCAGTGAGGGGGAGCGGGGGGACACAGATACGCAGTATTTT
.,TRBV5-1,.,TRBJ2-3,CASSLFPDSPSTDTQYF,TGCGCCAGCAGCTTGTTTCCCGACAGTCCTAGCACAGATACGCAGTATTTT
.,TRBV6-5,.,TRBJ2-3,CASTVGGSDTQYF,TGTGCCAGCACGGTCGGGGGATCAGATACGCAGTATTTT
.,TRBV30,.,TRBJ2-5,CAWSVNWQETQYF,TGTGCCTGGAGTGTAAACTGGCAAGAGACCCAGTACTTC
few,TRBV5-1,TRBD2,TRBJ2-1,CASSLIGLPKGLAGVSLYNEQFF,TGCGCCAGCAGCTTGATTGGTCTGCCTAAGGGACTAGCGGGAGTGTCTCTGTACAATGAGCAGTTCTTC
.,TRBV5-1,TRBD2,TRBJ2-7,CASSPSPSGGYEQYF,TGCGCCAGCAGCCCCTCCCCCAGCGGGGGCTACGAGCAGTACTTC
few,TRBV9,TRBD2,TRBJ2-1,CASSPSGLAGTVVVNEQFF,TGTGCCAGCAGCCCCTCGGGACTAGCGGGGACTGTAGTTGTCAATGAGCAGTTCTTC
.,TRBV7-8,.,TRBJ1-6,CASSSVREGLTRSSPLHF,TGTGCCAGCAGCTCCGTCCGGGAGGGACTCACAAGGAGTTCACCCCTCCACTTT
.,TRBV7-8,TRBD2,TRBJ2-1,CASSLEGMGGLAGATFRNEQFF,TGTGCCAGCAGCTTAGAAGGGATGGGGGGACTAGCGGGAGCAACCTTTAGGAATGAGCAGTTCTTC
.,TRBV11-1,TRBD1,TRBJ1-1,CASSFGQGTPEAFF,TGTGCCAGCAGCTTCGGACAGGGTACCCCTGAAGCTTTCTTT
.,TRBV7-2,.,TRBJ2-5,CASSLATTRQETQYF,TGTGCCAGCAGCTTAGCGACGACGCGGCAAGAGACCCAGTACTTC
.,TRBV5-4,TRBD1,TRBJ1-1,CASSPWTGVGVEAFF,TGTGCCAGCAGCCCATGGACAGGGGTAGGGGTTGAAGCTTTCTTT
.,TRBV11-1,.,TRBJ2-1,CASSPRQVNNEQFF,TGTGCCAGCAGCCCTAGACAGGTCAACAATGAGCAGTTCTTC
.,TRBV3-1/TRBV3-2,TRBD2,TRBJ2-7,CASSQGGGTAQYF,TGTGCCAGCAGCCAGGGCGGGGGGACGGCGCAGTACTTC
few,TRBV5-8,TRBD2,TRBJ2-1,CAATTSGTYNEQFF,TGTGCCGCTACGACTAGCGGAACCTACAATGAGCAGTTCTTC
.,TRBV2,TRBD1,TRBJ1-1,CASSLGQGNTEAFF,TGTGCCAGCAGTCTTGGACAGGGGAATACTGAAGCTTTCTTT